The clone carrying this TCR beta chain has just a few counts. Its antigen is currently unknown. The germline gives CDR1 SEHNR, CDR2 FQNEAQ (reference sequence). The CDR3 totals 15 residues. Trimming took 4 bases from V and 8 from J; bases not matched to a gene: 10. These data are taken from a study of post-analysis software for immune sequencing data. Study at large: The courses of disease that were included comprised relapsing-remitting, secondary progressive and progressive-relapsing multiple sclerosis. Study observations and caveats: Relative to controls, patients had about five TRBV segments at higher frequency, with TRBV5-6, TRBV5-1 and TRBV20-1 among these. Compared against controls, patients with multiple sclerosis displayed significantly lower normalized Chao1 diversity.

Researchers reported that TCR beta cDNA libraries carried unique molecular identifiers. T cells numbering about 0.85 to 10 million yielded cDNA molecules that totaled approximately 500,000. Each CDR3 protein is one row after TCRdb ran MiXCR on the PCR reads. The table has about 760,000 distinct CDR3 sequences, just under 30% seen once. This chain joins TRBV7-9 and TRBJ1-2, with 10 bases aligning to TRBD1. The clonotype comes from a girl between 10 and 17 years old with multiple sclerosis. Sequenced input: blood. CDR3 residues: CASSSRDRGLEGYTF. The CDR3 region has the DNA TGTGCCAGCAGCTCCCGGGACAGGGGTCTCGAAGGCTACACCTTC. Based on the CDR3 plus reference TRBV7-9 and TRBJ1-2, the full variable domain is DTGVSQNPRHKITKRGQNVTFRCDPISEHNRLYWYRQTLGQGPEFLTYFQNEAQLEKSRLLSDRFSAERPKGSFSTLEIQRTEQGDSAMYLCASSSRDRGLEGYTFGSGTRLTVV.